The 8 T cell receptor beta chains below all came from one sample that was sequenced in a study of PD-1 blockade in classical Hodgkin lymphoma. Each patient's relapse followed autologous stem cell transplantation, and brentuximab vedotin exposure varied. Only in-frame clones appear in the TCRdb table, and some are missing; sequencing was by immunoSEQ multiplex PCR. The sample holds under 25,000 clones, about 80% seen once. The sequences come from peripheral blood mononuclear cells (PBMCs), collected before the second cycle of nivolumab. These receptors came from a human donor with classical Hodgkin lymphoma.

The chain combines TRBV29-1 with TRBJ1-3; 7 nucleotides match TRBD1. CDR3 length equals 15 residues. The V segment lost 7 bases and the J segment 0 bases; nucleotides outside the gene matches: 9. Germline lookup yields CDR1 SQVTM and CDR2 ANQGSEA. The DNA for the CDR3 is TGCAGCGCTCCCAGACAGGGATACTCTGGAAACACCATATATTTT. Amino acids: CSAPRQGYSGNTIYF. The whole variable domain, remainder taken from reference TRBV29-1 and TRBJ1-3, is SAVISQKPSRDICQRGTSLTIQCQVDSQVTMMFWYRQQPGQSLTLIATANQGSEATYESGFVIDKFPISRPNLTFSTLTVSNMSPEDSSIYLCSAPRQGYSGNTIYFGEGSWLTVV.

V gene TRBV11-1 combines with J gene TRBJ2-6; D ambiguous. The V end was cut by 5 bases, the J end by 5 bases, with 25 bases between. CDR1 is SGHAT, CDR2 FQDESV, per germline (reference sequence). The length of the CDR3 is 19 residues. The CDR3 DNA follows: TGTGCCAGCAGCAAACTTAATAAGGCTGACAAAAGTCGGGCCAACGTCCTGACTTTC. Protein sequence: CASSKLNKADKSRANVLTF.

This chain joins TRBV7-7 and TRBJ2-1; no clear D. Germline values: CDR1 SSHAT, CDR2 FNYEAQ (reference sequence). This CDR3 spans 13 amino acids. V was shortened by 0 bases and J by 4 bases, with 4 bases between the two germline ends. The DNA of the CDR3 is TGTGCCAGCAGCTTAGCACGGTACAATGAGCAGTTCTTC. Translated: CASSLARYNEQFF. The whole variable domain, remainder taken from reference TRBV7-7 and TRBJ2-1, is GAGVSQSPRYKVTKRGQDVTLRCDPISSHATLYWYQQALGQGPEFLTYFNYEAQPDKSGLPSDRFSAERPEGSISTLTIQRTEQRDSAMYRCASSLARYNEQFFGPGTRLTVL.

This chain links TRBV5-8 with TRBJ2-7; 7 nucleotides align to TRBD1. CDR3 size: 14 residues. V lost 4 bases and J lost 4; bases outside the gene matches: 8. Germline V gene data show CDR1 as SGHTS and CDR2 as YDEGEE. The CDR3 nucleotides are TGTGCCAGCAGCCACTCCGGGACAGCATACGAGCAGTACTTC. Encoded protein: CASSHSGTAYEQYF.

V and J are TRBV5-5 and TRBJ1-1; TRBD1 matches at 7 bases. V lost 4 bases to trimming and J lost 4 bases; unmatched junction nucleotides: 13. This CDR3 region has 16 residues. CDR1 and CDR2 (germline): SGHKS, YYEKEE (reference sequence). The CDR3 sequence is CASSPQGGAVVTEAFF. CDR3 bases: TGTGCCAGCAGCCCCCAGGGGGGGGCGGTGGTCACTGAAGCTTTCTTT.

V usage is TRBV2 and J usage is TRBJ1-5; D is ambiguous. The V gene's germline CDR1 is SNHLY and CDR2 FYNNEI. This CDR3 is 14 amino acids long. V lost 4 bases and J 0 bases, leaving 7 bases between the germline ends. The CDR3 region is CASSGIYSNQPQHF. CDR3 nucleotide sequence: TGTGCCAGCAGTGGAATTTATAGCAATCAGCCCCAGCATTTT. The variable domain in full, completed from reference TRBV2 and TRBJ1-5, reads EPEVTQTPSHQVTQMGQEVILRCVPISNHLYFYWYRQILGQKVEFLVSFYNNEISEKSEIFDDQFSVERPDGSNFTLKIRSTKLEDSAMYFCASSGIYSNQPQHFGDGTRLSIL.

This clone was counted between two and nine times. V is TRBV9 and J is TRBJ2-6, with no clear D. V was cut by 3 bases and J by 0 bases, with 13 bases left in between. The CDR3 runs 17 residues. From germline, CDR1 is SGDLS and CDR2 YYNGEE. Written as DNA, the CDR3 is TGTGCCAGCAGCGGAATCCGGGTACCCTCTGGGGCCAACGTCCTGACTTTC. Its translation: CASSGIRVPSGANVLTF.

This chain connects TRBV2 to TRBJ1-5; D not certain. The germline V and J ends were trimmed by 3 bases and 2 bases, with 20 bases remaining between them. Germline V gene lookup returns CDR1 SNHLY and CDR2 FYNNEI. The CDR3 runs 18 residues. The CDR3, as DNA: TGTGCCAGCAGTGAGGGTCTCGGACTCCGTATGGGCAATCAGCCCCAGCATTTT. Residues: CASSEGLGLRMGNQPQHF.